These 16 T cell receptor beta chains originate from one sample sequenced in a study of cytomegalovirus exposure and HLA in healthy donors. This PCR relied on a set of 60 Vbeta primers and 13 Jbeta primers. Profiling relied on immunoSEQ multiplex PCR, and the TCRdb table lists in-frame clones only, not all of them. Of around 120,000 clones listed, roughly four fifths are singletons. The sequencing sample was made of PBMCs. The receptor set was obtained from a male donor in good health and CMV-seropositive.

The chain uses TRBV27 and TRBJ2-7; possible D gene TRBD1, 6 bases. V shed 0 bases and J shed 7 bases, with 10 bases lying between them. The V gene's germline CDR1 is MNHEY and CDR2 SMNVEV (reference sequence). This CDR3 region has 13 residues. CDR3 DNA: TGTGCCAGCAGTTTATCGAATAGGGGGGAGCAGTACTTC. Amino acids: CASSLSNRGEQYF.

The genes are TRBV28 and TRBJ2-7, with a weak D call TRBD1 (6 bases). The germline V and J ends were trimmed by 2 bases and 2 bases, with 13 bases remaining between them. This CDR3 comprises 15 residues. Germline V gene sequence: CDR1 MDHEN, CDR2 SYDVKM. The CDR3 region is CASSLRTESPYEQYF. The CDR3 DNA follows: TGTGCCAGCAGTTTAAGGACAGAAAGTCCCTACGAGCAGTACTTC.

This chain joins TRBV7-3 and TRBJ1-4; no clear D gene. Germline CDR1 and CDR2: SGHTA and FQGTGA. V lost 11 bases, J lost 8 bases, and 15 bases lay in between. This CDR3 comprises 12 residues. As DNA, the CDR3 is TGTGCCCCTACCTTTCTCTGGGAAAAACTGTTTTTT. Amino acid sequence: CAPTFLWEKLFF.

The chain combines TRBV5-1 with TRBJ2-1; D might be TRBD2 (6 bases). The germline V gene encodes CDR1 SGHRS and CDR2 YFSETQ. This CDR3 has 19 amino acids. Trimming pared 0 bases from V and 7 bases from J, leaving 26 bases between. Written as DNA, the CDR3 is TGCGCCAGCAGCTTGGTCTCGGGAGACCCACCCCTCCTGAAAAATGAGCAGTTCTTC. Protein: CASSLVSGDPPLLKNEQFF.

This chain links TRBV7-9 with TRBJ2-7; 10 bases fit TRBD1. Trimming removed 3 bases from V and 0 bases from J; junction bases left unmatched: 2. The CDR3 is 15 residues long. The germline gives CDR1 SEHNR, CDR2 FQNEAQ (reference sequence). CDR3 amino acids: CASSFGQGVSYEQYF. The CDR3 DNA reads TGTGCCAGCAGCTTCGGACAGGGGGTCTCCTACGAGCAGTACTTC.

This clone is a singleton in its sample. The chain recombines TRBV28 with TRBJ1-5; D might be TRBD1 (6 bases). Germline CDR1 is MDHEN and CDR2 is SYDVKM. The CDR3 has 15 residues. V was pared by 3 bases and J by 6 bases, with 15 bases between. This chain's CDR3 is CASSFAGARSQPQHF. The CDR3 DNA sequence: TGTGCCAGCAGTTTCGCGGGGGCCCGTTCTCAGCCCCAGCATTTT.

V is TRBV9 and J is TRBJ2-1, with 8 bases that match TRBD2. V dropped 2 bases and J dropped 6; count of bases not matched to a gene: 7. This CDR3 contains 15 residues. Per germline, CDR1 SGDLS and CDR2 YYNGEE. The CDR3 region is CASSVGRTSFNEQFF. The CDR3 DNA is TGTGCCAGCAGCGTCGGCAGGACTAGCTTCAATGAGCAGTTCTTC. Using reference TRBV9 and TRBJ2-1 for the parts outside the CDR3, the full variable domain is DSGVTQTPKHLITATGQRVTLRCSPRSGDLSVYWYQQSLDQGLQFLIQYYNGEERAKGNILERFSAQQFPDLHSELNLSSLELGDSALYFCASSVGRTSFNEQFFGPGTRLTVL.

The V gene is TRBV2, the J gene TRBJ1-5, with a weak D call TRBD1 (6 bases). V shed 6 bases and J shed 6 bases, with 18 bases lying between them. Germline CDR1 and CDR2: SNHLY and FYNNEI. This CDR3 region has 15 residues. CDR3 sequence reads: CASRAGGGRVQPQHF. CDR3 in DNA: TGTGCCAGCAGGGCTGGGGGGGGCCGAGTTCAGCCCCAGCATTTT.

In this sample, this clone turned up a few times. The chain combines TRBV7-8 with TRBJ1-4; TRBD1 might be the D (5 bases). This CDR3 has 16 residues. Germline values: CDR1 SGHVS, CDR2 FQNEAQ. Between the trimmed V and J ends, which lost 0 bases and 5 bases, there was a span of 13 bases. CDR3 amino acids: CASSLAGGASNEKLFF. In nucleotides, the CDR3 is TGTGCCAGCAGCTTAGCGGGCGGGGCGTCCAATGAAAAACTGTTTTTT.

CDR3 sequence reads: CASSPGEPSGNTIYF. CDR3 in DNA: TGTGCCAGCAGCCCAGGGGAACCCTCTGGAAACACCATATATTTT. This chain joins TRBV4-2 and TRBJ1-3, with a possible D match to TRBD1 (6 bases). Germline V gives CDR1 LGHNA, CDR2 YNFKEQ. The V end lost 4 bases, the J end lost 0 bases, and 10 bases lay between the germline ends. The CDR3 is 15 residues long.

The chain recombines TRBV7-8 with TRBJ2-1; TRBD1 matches 9 bases. The CDR3 length is 15 residues. Germline CDR1 and CDR2: SGHVS and FQNEAQ. V dropped 5 bases and J dropped 8; count of bases not matched to a gene: 10. The CDR3 sequence is CASSPRTGDVDEQFF. In DNA form, the CDR3 reads TGTGCCAGCAGCCCACGGACAGGGGATGTCGATGAGCAGTTCTTC.

V gene TRBV19 combines with J gene TRBJ2-5; 9 nucleotides agree with TRBD1. The CDR3 consists of 16 residues. V lost 7 bases and J lost 3; bases outside the gene matches: 12. Germline V lookup: CDR1 LNHDA, CDR2 SQIVND (reference sequence). The CDR3 sequence is CASTKAGTGMEETQYF. The DNA for the CDR3 is TGTGCCAGTACCAAGGCCGGGACAGGGATGGAAGAGACCCAGTACTTC.

The chain combines TRBV6-5 with TRBJ2-5; 7 bases are shared with TRBD1. After removal of 5 bases from V and 1 base from J, the junction contained 1 base not matched to a gene. Per the germline V gene, CDR1 is MNHEY and CDR2 is SVGAGI. The CDR3 is 13 amino acids. CDR3 coding DNA: TGTGCCAGCAGTGGGACAGCCCAAGAGACCCAGTACTTC. Amino acids: CASSGTAQETQYF.

On this clone itself: The DNA is omitted, as the CDR3 cannot be located on it reliably, and the CDR3 follows TCRdb's listing. The gene calls are TRBV9 and TRBJ2-7; TRBD2 is taken as the D call from the table, unchecked against the DNA. Termini included, the CDR3 measures 15 amino acids. Germline CDR1 and CDR2: SGDLS and YYNGEE. The CDR3 reads CASSVASGTSSSLVF.

The chain couples TRBV27 to TRBJ2-7, with TRBD2 matching over 8 bases. The CDR3 is made up of 16 amino acids. J gave up 1 base and V 0 bases, and 5 bases lay outside the gene matches. Germline V gives CDR1 MNHEY, CDR2 SMNVEV (reference sequence). This chain's CDR3 is CASSLSSGTRSYEQYF. The DNA for the CDR3 is TGTGCCAGCAGTTTATCATCCGGGACTAGATCCTACGAGCAGTACTTC.

The chain carries TRBV5-1 and TRBJ2-3, with 7 bases that match TRBD2. J was trimmed by 1 base and V by 2 bases; bases with no gene match: 1. CDR1 is SGHRS and CDR2 is YFSETQ in the germline V gene. CDR3 length: 14 residues. The CDR3 protein is CASSLSGGTDTQYF. CDR3 bases: TGCGCCAGCAGCTTAAGCGGGGGCACAGATACGCAGTATTTT.